The next 10 T cell receptor beta chains were all read from a single sample in a study of blood T cells in healthy people across ages. Combining a sample-barcoded 5' primer with a J-beta primer mix, a second PCR ran for roughly 7 to 12 cycles. TCRdb ran MiXCR on the 5' RACE reads and lists one entry per CDR3 protein. The table has under 950,000 distinct CDR3 sequences, about 20% seen once; the top ten hold approximately 20%. Source material: blood. These TCRs come from a man in his 70s in good health.

This clonotype was recorded a few times. The CDR3 sequence is CASSPRLAGEADTQYF. In DNA, the CDR3 is TGTGCCAGCAGTCCCAGACTAGCGGGGGAGGCAGATACGCAGTATTTT. The rearrangement joins TRBV27 to TRBJ2-3; 12 bases are shared with TRBD2. The CDR3 is 16 amino acids. V shed 5 bases and J 4 bases; nucleotides not matched to a gene: 7. CDR1 MNHEY and CDR2 SMNVEV come from the germline V gene (reference sequence).

This clonotype came up a few times. The chain uses TRBV21-1 and TRBJ1-5; TRBD1, the D gene given by the table, was not confirmed from the DNA. TRBV21-1 is described as a pseudogene. The CDR3 covers 17 residues. The CDR3 coding sequence is TGTGCCAGCAGCAAATACAGGGGGAACAATAGCAATCAGCCCCAGCATTTT. It is translated as CASSKYRGNNSNQPQHF.

CDR3 sequence reads: CASSLDLGMTEAFF. In nucleotides, the CDR3 is TGTGCCAGCAGCTTAGATCTGGGTATGACTGAAGCTTTCTTT. The J gene is TRBJ1-1, the V gene TRBV7-9; D is unresolved. This CDR3 has 14 amino acids. The germline V gene has CDR1 SEHNR and CDR2 FQNEAQ (reference sequence). V lost 1 base and J lost 5, with 11 bases in between.

The V call is TRBV6-4, the J call TRBJ2-5; 8 nucleotides match TRBD2. Trimming removed 4 bases from V and 1 base from J; junction bases left unmatched: 5. Germline assignment: CDR1 MRHNA and CDR2 SNTAGT. The CDR3 contains 15 residues. CDR3 sequence reads: CASSVTSGSQETQYF. CDR3 nucleotide sequence: TGTGCCAGCAGTGTTACTAGCGGCAGCCAAGAGACCCAGTACTTC.

This clonotype occurred a few times. The chain joins TRBV19 to TRBJ2-3; 9 bases fit TRBD2. The CDR3 totals 16 residues. Germline values: CDR1 LNHDA, CDR2 SQIVND (reference sequence). Germline trimming cut 1 base from V and 5 bases from J; bases unmatched to any gene: 7. Here the CDR3 reads CASSIGGRAIGDTQYF. CDR3 DNA sequence: TGTGCCAGTAGTATAGGCGGGAGGGCGATTGGAGATACGCAGTATTTT.

The chain joins TRBV11-1 to TRBJ2-1; 8 nucleotides match TRBD2. Per the germline V gene, CDR1 is SGHAT and CDR2 is FQDESV (reference sequence). With 5 bases clipped from V and 13 bases from J, the junction kept 13 bases outside the gene matches. The CDR3 extends over 14 amino acids. CDR3 DNA sequence: TGTGCCAGCAGCCGACTAGCGAGGTGTTCTGAACAGTTCTTC. This codes for CASSRLARCSEQFF.

This clonotype was seen more than once but under ten times. The chain employs TRBV4-3 and TRBJ2-3; no firm D call. Trimming took off 4 bases at V and 4 bases at J, with 9 bases between the two ends. This CDR3 has 13 residues. Germline V lookup: CDR1 LGHNA, CDR2 YSLEER. CDR3 in amino acids: CASSPRFADTQYF. The CDR3 coding sequence is TGCGCCAGCAGCCCTCGTTTTGCAGATACGCAGTATTTT.

The chain couples TRBV6-2 or TRBV6-3 to TRBJ2-1; 11 bases fit TRBD2. Germline loops: CDR1 MNHEY, CDR2 SVGEGT. The J segment lost 3 bases and the V segment lost 0 bases, leaving 7 bases of the junction unmatched. CDR3 size: 18 residues. As DNA, the CDR3 is TGTGCCAGCAGTTACTCGGGTCCCGGGACTAGCGGCTACAATGAGCAGTTCTTC. Encoded protein: CASSYSGPGTSGYNEQFF.

This clonotype has a count of ten or more. The rearrangement joins TRBV7-3 to TRBJ2-1, with D tentatively TRBD2 (6 bases). V lost 1 base to trimming and J lost 1 base, with 11 bases between them. CDR1 SGHTA and CDR2 FQGTGA come from the germline V gene. This CDR3 spans 16 amino acids. The CDR3 coding sequence is TGTGCCAGCAGCTTAAATGGGGGAGGTTCCTACAATGAGCAGTTCTTC. Its protein is CASSLNGGGSYNEQFF.

The sample holds a few counts of this clonotype. V gene TRBV2 combines with J gene TRBJ2-7, with a weak D call TRBD2 (6 bases). The ends were cut back, 8 bases at V and 3 bases at J, with 17 bases in the middle. This CDR3 region has 14 residues. Germline V gives CDR1 SNHLY, CDR2 FYNNEI. CDR3 sequence (DNA): TGTGCCAGCTCCGCCCGGGACTCCCTCTACGAGCAGTACTTC. This sequence encodes CASSARDSLYEQYF.